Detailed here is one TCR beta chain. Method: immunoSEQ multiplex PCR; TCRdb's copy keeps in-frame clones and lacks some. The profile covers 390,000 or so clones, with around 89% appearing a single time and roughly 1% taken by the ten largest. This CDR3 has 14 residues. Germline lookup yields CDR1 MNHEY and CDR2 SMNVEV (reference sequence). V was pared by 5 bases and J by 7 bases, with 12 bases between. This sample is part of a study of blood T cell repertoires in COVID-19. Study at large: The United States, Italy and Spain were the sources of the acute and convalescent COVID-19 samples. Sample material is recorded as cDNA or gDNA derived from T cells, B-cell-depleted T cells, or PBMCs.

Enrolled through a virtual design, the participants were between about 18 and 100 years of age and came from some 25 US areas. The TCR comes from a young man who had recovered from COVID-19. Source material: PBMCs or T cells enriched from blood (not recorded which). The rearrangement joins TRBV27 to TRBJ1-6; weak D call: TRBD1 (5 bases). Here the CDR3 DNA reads TGTGCCAGCAGTCTTCGGCAGGGAAATTCACCCCTCCACTTT. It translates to CASSLRQGNSPLHF.